What follows are 4 T cell receptor beta chains derived from one specimen sequenced in a study of PD-L1 blockade in urothelial cancer. Time point described: pretreatment peripheral blood. The protocol was immunoSEQ multiplex PCR, while the TCRdb copy is restricted to in-frame clones and leaves out a portion. The table records under 95,000 clones, roughly 84% of them present only once. The sample here was PBMCs, taken around atezolizumab (anti-PD-L1) treatment. These receptor sequences come from a woman in her 70s with urothelial cancer.

By sample fraction, this clone is medium-sized. The V and J genes are TRBV6-4 and TRBJ2-3; 9 nucleotides agree with TRBD1. The CDR3 is 15 residues long. V was pared by 2 bases and J by 4 bases, with 4 bases of the junction left unmatched. CDR1 MRHNA and CDR2 SNTAGT come from the germline V gene. The CDR3 sequence: CASSDRQGGSDTQYF. The CDR3 DNA sequence: TGTGCCAGCAGTGACCGACAGGGGGGCTCAGATACGCAGTATTTT.

This chain links TRBV5-1 with TRBJ2-1, with D possibly TRBD1 on 6 matching bases. The V gene's germline CDR1 is SGHRS and CDR2 YFSETQ. Trimming left V 4 bases short and J 10 bases short, with 12 bases between. The CDR3 length is 12 residues. CDR3 sequence: CASSPTGSEQFF. For the CDR3, the DNA is TGCGCCAGCAGCCCCACAGGGTCCGAGCAGTTCTTC. The whole variable domain, filled in from reference TRBV5-1 and TRBJ2-1, reads KAGVTQTPRYLIKTRGQQVTLSCSPISGHRSVSWYQQTPGQGLQFLFEYFSETQRNKGNFPGRFSGRQFSNSRSEMNVSTLELGDSALYLCASSPTGSEQFFGPGTRLTVL.

The CDR3 protein is CASRTLAGGNNEQFF. As DNA, the CDR3 is TGTGCCAGCAGGACCCTAGCGGGGGGTAACAATGAGCAGTTCTTC. This chain connects TRBV2 to TRBJ2-1; 11 bases match TRBD2. The CDR3 runs 15 residues. J was trimmed by 5 bases and V by 6 bases; bases with no gene match: 6. Per germline, CDR1 SNHLY and CDR2 FYNNEI.

This chain links TRBV11-1 with TRBJ2-1; D may be TRBD1 (7 bases). The CDR3 extends over 15 amino acids. The germline CDR1 and CDR2 sequences are SGHAT and FQDESV (reference sequence). V shed 5 bases and J shed 4 bases, with 15 bases lying between them. For the CDR3, the DNA is TGTGCCAGCAGCGCCCGACAGGGAGGATACAATGAGCAGTTCTTC. It translates to CASSARQGGYNEQFF. The entire variable domain, with the rest obtained from reference TRBV11-1 and TRBJ2-1, is as follows: EAEVAQSPRYKITEKSQAVAFWCDPISGHATLYWYRQILGQGPELLVQFQDESVVDDSQLPKDRFSAERLKGVDSTLKIQPAELGDSAMYLCASSARQGGYNEQFFGPGTRLTVL.